One and the same sample provided the 22 T cell receptor beta chains below, sequenced in a study of post-analysis software for immune sequencing data. Whole-study results and caveats: A few TRBV segments occurring more often in patients than controls included TRBV5-6, TRBV5-1 and TRBV20-1.

Unique molecular identifiers were built into the TCR beta cDNA libraries. From the PCR reads, TCRdb called clonotypes with MiXCR, one entry per CDR3 protein. There are some 260,000 distinct CDR3 sequences in the sample; 36% occur only once, and around 4.8% lies in the top ten. These receptors' targets are unknown. Sequencing was done on a sample of blood. The receptors were sampled from a girl aged 10-17 years with multiple sclerosis.

There are a few counts of this clonotype. This may be a read error: a much more frequent sequence differs by one nucleotide. The chain employs TRBV29-1 and TRBJ2-5; D gene ambiguous. Per germline, CDR1 SQVTM and CDR2 ANQGSEA. There are 11 residues in the CDR3. CDR3 DNA sequence: TGCAACGTTGGCAATCTAGAGACCCAGTACTTC. Its protein is CNVGNLETQYF.

CDR3 region: CASSGGTSEDNEQFF. The CDR3, as DNA: TGCGCCAGCAGCGGCGGGACTAGCGAGGACAATGAGCAGTTCTTC. The chain has TRBV5-1 and TRBJ2-1, with TRBD2 matching over 10 bases. In germline, CDR1 is SGHRS, CDR2 YFSETQ. Trimming at V came to 4 bases and at J to 5 bases, leaving 6 bases not matched to a gene. The CDR3 runs 15 residues.

As regards this clonotype: One end of the junction varies from germline; a read error may be responsible. The chain joins TRBV5-1 to TRBJ2-1; the D gene is possibly TRBD2 (5 bases). The CDR3 consists of 14 residues. In germline, CDR1 is SGHRS, CDR2 YFSETQ. CDR3 coding DNA: TGCGCCGGCAGCCGTCCGGGATTAGGGAATGAGCAGTTCTTC. Its translation is CAGSRPGLGNEQFF.

The chain joins TRBV5-5 to TRBJ2-3; TRBD2 agrees at 10 bases. Germline CDR1 SGHKS, CDR2 YYEKEE (reference sequence). V gave up 5 bases and J gave up 4 bases; unmatched junction bases: 4. This CDR3 comprises 14 residues. The CDR3 reads CASRPGTSADTQYF. CDR3 nucleotide sequence: TGTGCCAGCAGGCCTGGGACTAGCGCAGATACGCAGTATTTT. Looking up the rest from reference TRBV5-5 and TRBJ2-3 gives the full variable domain: DAGVTQSPTHLIKTRGQQVTLRCSPISGHKSVSWYQQVLGQGPQFIFQYYEKEERGRGNFPDRFSARQFPNYSSELNVNALLLGDSALYLCASRPGTSADTQYFGPGTRLTVL.

This clonotype came up many times. V and J are TRBV20-1 and TRBJ2-1; D is unclear. Trimming took 3 bases from V and 0 from J, leaving 9 bases between them. The CDR3 length is 14 residues. Germline values: CDR1 DFQATT, CDR2 SNEGSKA (reference sequence). CDR3 bases: TGCAGTGCTAGCGCTAGGGCCTCCTACAATGAGCAGTTCTTC. Translating it yields CSASARASYNEQFF.

There are many counts of this clonotype. The chain links TRBV6-1 to TRBJ1-2; D is unclear. With 7 bases removed from V and 2 bases from J, the gap between germline ends came to 26 bases. The CDR3 loop spans 18 amino acids. Per germline, CDR1 MNHNS and CDR2 SASEGT. As DNA, the CDR3 is TGTGCCAGCACCATATTGGGCAGTTATCACCCCACGAACTATGGCTACACCTTC. It encodes CASTILGSYHPTNYGYTF.

V gene TRBV5-1 combines with J gene TRBJ2-3; D may be TRBD2 (6 bases). Trimming removed 3 bases from V and 2 bases from J, with 16 bases in between. This CDR3 comprises 16 residues. Germline V CDR1 and CDR2: SGHRS, YFSETQ. CDR3 residues: CASSWGGGSHTDTQYF. The CDR3 coding sequence is TGCGCCAGCAGCTGGGGAGGCGGGTCCCACACAGATACGCAGTATTTT.

The chain is built from TRBV5-5 and TRBJ2-3; D gene uncertain. The CDR3 runs 13 residues. V gave up 2 bases and J gave up 2 bases, with 6 bases separating them. From germline, CDR1 is SGHKS and CDR2 YYEKEE (reference sequence). The CDR3 region has the DNA TGTGCCAGCAGCTTACAGTACACAGATACGCAGTATTTT. As protein: CASSLQYTDTQYF.

Comments on this clonotype: The germline gene is not matched at one end of the junction; a read error may be the cause. The rearrangement links TRBV28 to TRBJ2-3; D not certain. Germline CDR1 MDHEN, CDR2 SYDVKM. The CDR3 length is 12 residues. DNA for the CDR3: TGTGCCCGCAGTTTTGGCGGAGATACGCAGTATTTT. It specifies CARSFGGDTQYF. The full variable domain, rest sourced from reference TRBV28 and TRBJ2-3, is DVKVTQSSRYLVKRTGEKVFLECVQDMDHENMFWYRQDPGLGLRLIYFSYDVKMKEKGDIPEGYSVSREKKERFSLILESASTNQTSMYLCARSFGGDTQYFGPGTRLTVL.

This clonotype was seen a few times. The rearrangement links TRBV11-2 to TRBJ2-2; D gene unclear. The CDR3 extends over 14 amino acids. V was trimmed by 4 bases and J by 3 bases, leaving 9 bases between them. Germline V CDR1 and CDR2: SGHAT, FQNNGV. The CDR3 here is CASSWAAYTGELFF. In DNA, the CDR3 is TGTGCCAGCAGCTGGGCAGCTTACACCGGGGAGCTGTTTTTT.

This clonotype occurred a few times. One end of the junction varies from germline; a read error may be responsible. This CDR3 reads CAASRDPHQPQHF. DNA for the CDR3: TGTGCCGCCAGCAGAGATCCCCATCAGCCCCAGCATTTT. The chain couples TRBV15 to TRBJ1-5; D remains unclear. This CDR3 has 13 residues. Germline V gene data show CDR1 as LNHNV and CDR2 as YYDKDF (reference sequence).

The rearrangement uses TRBV28 and TRBJ2-5, with D possibly being TRBD2 (7 bases). The germline CDR1 and CDR2 sequences are MDHEN and SYDVKM. This CDR3 is 13 amino acids long. V was clipped by 2 bases and J by 7 bases, with 11 bases between them. The CDR3 sequence is CASSLGEGGTQYF. DNA for the CDR3: TGTGCCAGCAGTTTAGGGGAGGGGGGGACCCAGTACTTC.

On this clonotype: A much larger clone sits a single nucleotide away, making a read error possible. The chain carries TRBV2 and TRBJ2-1; D could derive from TRBD1 or TRBD2 (7 bases each). V gave up 11 bases and J gave up 2 bases, with 34 bases separating them. The CDR3 sequence is 20 residues long. CDR1 and CDR2 from the germline V gene are SNHLY and FYNNEI. The CDR3 region is CAGRTGYGAGRSNTYNEQFF. CDR3 sequence (DNA): TGTGCCGGCCGGACAGGTTACGGAGCGGGACGGTCCAATACCTACAATGAGCAGTTCTTC.

In its sample, this clonotype was seen many times. J is TRBJ1-2 and V is TRBV20-1; D is undetermined. The CDR3 spans 10 residues. Per germline, CDR1 DFQATT and CDR2 SNEGSKA (reference sequence). The germline V and J ends were trimmed by 3 bases and 7 bases, with 6 bases remaining between them. The CDR3: CSASLRGYTF. DNA of the CDR3: TGCAGTGCTAGCCTGCGTGGCTACACCTTC.

This clonotype showed up many times. CDR3 protein: CAISEGGLSEQYF. In DNA, the CDR3 is TGTGCCATCAGTGAGGGAGGCCTCTCCGAGCAGTACTTC. The chain recombines TRBV10-3 with TRBJ2-7; tentative D call: TRBD2 (5 bases). There are 13 residues in the CDR3. Germline CDR1 reads ENHRY; CDR2 reads SYGVKD. Trimming took 2 bases from V and 6 from J, leaving 11 bases between them.

With respect to this clonotype: This may be a read error: a much more frequent sequence differs by one nucleotide. The V gene is TRBV6-2 or TRBV6-3, the J gene TRBJ2-5; no clear D gene. The CDR3 runs 12 residues. Germline CDR1 reads MNHEY; CDR2 reads SVGEGT. The CDR3, as DNA: TGTGCCAGCAATTTGTACCACGAGACCCAGTACTTC. Translation gives CASNLYHETQYF.

On this clonotype: Since a much larger clone is just one base distant, this may be a read error. The chain is built from TRBV7-9 and TRBJ2-5, with 7 bases matching TRBD1. Per the germline V gene, CDR1 is SEHNR and CDR2 is FQNEAQ (reference sequence). Trimming removed 1 base from V and 4 bases from J; junction bases left unmatched: 9. This CDR3 comprises 16 residues. CDR3 in DNA: TGTGCCAGCAGCTTAGTTAGACAGGGAAGGGCAGAGACCCAGTACTTC. Its translation: CASSLVRQGRAETQYF.

In its sample, this clonotype was seen a few times. The rearrangement joins TRBV5-6 to TRBJ1-3, with D perhaps matching TRBD1 (5 bases). Germline CDR1 SGHDT, CDR2 YYEEEE. V was clipped by 5 bases and J by 0 bases, with 12 bases between them. This CDR3 is built from 15 residues. The chain's CDR3 is CASSSGPFSGNTIYF. Written as DNA, the CDR3 is TGTGCCAGCAGTTCGGGACCGTTCTCTGGAAACACCATATATTTT.

This clonotype has more than one count but fewer than ten. This may arise from a read error, as a much more abundant clone is one base away. This sequence joins TRBV29-1 and TRBJ2-1; tentative D call: TRBD1 (6 bases). The CDR3 loop spans 12 amino acids. Between the trimmed V and J ends, which lost 7 bases and 3 bases, there was a span of 10 bases. CDR1 SQVTM and CDR2 ANQGSEA come from the germline V gene. CDR3 nucleotides: TGCAGCGGTTCACAGGGCTACAATGAGCAGTTCTTC. Protein sequence: CSGSQGYNEQFF.

This clonotype came up many times. The chain has TRBV28 and TRBJ1-2, with D unclear. Germline-derived CDR1 and CDR2 are MDHEN and SYDVKM. The CDR3 runs to 13 residues. The germline V and J ends were trimmed by 1 base and 3 bases, with 6 bases remaining between them. This chain's CDR3 is CASSLSQDYGYTF. The CDR3 DNA reads as TGTGCCAGCAGTTTATCACAAGACTATGGCTACACCTTC.

Concerning this clonotype: It may be a read error: a sequence one base away is much more abundant. The genes are TRBV5-1 and TRBJ2-7, with D perhaps assigned TRBD1 or TRBD2 (8 bases each). V dropped 4 bases and J dropped 7 bases, with 21 bases sitting between them. The CDR3 loop spans 15 amino acids. Germline V gives CDR1 SGHRS, CDR2 YFSETQ. The DNA of the CDR3 is TGCGCCAGCAGCCGCGGGGGGACAGGATACAATGAGCAGTACTTC. Translating gives CASSRGGTGYNEQYF.

This clonotype was seen at least ten times. This chain joins TRBV6-2 or TRBV6-3 and TRBJ2-7, with D perhaps matching TRBD1 (6 bases). From germline, CDR1 is MNHEY and CDR2 SVGEGT. This CDR3 region has 15 residues. Trimming shortened V by 5 bases and J by 0 bases, and 14 bases separated the two germline ends. Here the CDR3 DNA reads TGTGCCAGCAGTACTGACAGGATCAGCTCCTACGAGCAGTACTTC. It specifies CASSTDRISSYEQYF.